This TCR beta chain is drawn from a study of OX40 agonist ivuxolimab in advanced cancers. Notes on the study in general: By week 6 at 0.1 to 3.0 mg/kg, blood CD4+ and CD8+ T cells had expanded clonally. The study found among the lowest clonal expansion in partial responders at 0.1-3.0 mg/kg. Antigen specificity was not determined for the expanded peripheral T cells.

The data were produced by immunoSEQ multiplex PCR, yet TCRdb's version contains in-frame clones alone and is incomplete. This sample yields more than 45,000 clones, of which about four fifths are seen a single time; approximately 1% belongs to the top ten. Germline-derived CDR1 and CDR2 are ENHRY and SYGVKD. The CDR3 spans 19 residues. The V and J ends lost 2 bases and 1 base, in that order; junction bases with no gene match: 9. A note on this clone: Its antigen is unidentified.

The TCR comes from an adult with an advanced solid tumor such as melanoma, head and neck, liver or kidney cancer. The rearrangement links TRBV10-3 to TRBJ2-3; 13 bases fit TRBD2. Sequenced here: CD4+ or CD8+ T cells sorted from blood, sampled in a trial of the OX40 agonist ivuxolimab. CDR3: CAISEPNSGTSGGTDTQYF. CDR3 sequence (DNA): TGTGCCATCAGTGAGCCGAATTCAGGGACTAGCGGGGGCACAGATACGCAGTATTTT.